Presented here are 20 T cell receptor beta chains from one specimen sequenced in a study of shared clonotypes between healthy human individuals (dated by TCRdb to 2018 to 2021). Libraries came from the immunoSEQ multiplex PCR assay. TCRdb obtained this table from immuneACCESS and retained in-frame rearrangements with V and J assigned. These tables miss some clones; where compared with another copy, unresolved V genes account for less than half of the shortfall, and the remainder is unexplained. This sample comprises about 1.1 million clones, 70% to 80% of them detected only once. The ten largest clones add up to about 0.89% of the sample. The sequenced sample was memory CD4+ T cells from PBMCs. This sample's cell subset or site label indicates: CD45RA-negative fraction. The receptors were gathered from a man aged 18 to 35 in good health. Some clones in this sample may be carry-over from other donors' samples.

This chain connects TRBV30 to TRBJ2-1; 9 positions match TRBD2. Germline V gives CDR1 GTSNPN, CDR2 SVGIG (reference sequence). This CDR3 has 16 residues. V dropped 0 bases and J dropped 5; count of bases not matched to a gene: 8. The CDR3, as DNA: TGTGCCTGGAGTGTAATCTTAGCGGGAGTCCACAATGAGCAGTTCTTC. It is translated as CAWSVILAGVHNEQFF.

The chain recombines TRBV2 with TRBJ2-5; a possible D gene is TRBD1 (6 bases). The germline V gene encodes CDR1 SNHLY and CDR2 FYNNEI. The CDR3 spans 13 residues. V was clipped by 7 bases and J by 5 bases, with 14 bases between them. The CDR3 loop is CASIRGLGETQYF. The CDR3 nucleotides read TGTGCCAGCATAAGGGGGTTAGGGGAGACCCAGTACTTC.

This clone was seen just once. The J gene is TRBJ2-7, the V gene TRBV5-1, with no clear D. V was shortened by 0 bases and J by 4 bases, with 23 bases between the two germline ends. The CDR3 totals 18 residues. Germline V lookup: CDR1 SGHRS, CDR2 YFSETQ. For the CDR3, the DNA is TGCGCCAGCAGCTTGGTGCAGTTGGTGGAAGAGGTATCTTACGAGCAGTACTTC. Amino acid sequence: CASSLVQLVEEVSYEQYF. Filled out from reference TRBV5-1 and TRBJ2-7, the complete variable domain reads KAGVTQTPRYLIKTRGQQVTLSCSPISGHRSVSWYQQTPGQGLQFLFEYFSETQRNKGNFPGRFSGRQFSNSRSEMNVSTLELGDSALYLCASSLVQLVEEVSYEQYFGPGTRLTVT.

CDR3 residues: CASSNQLAAVYEQYF. CDR3 in DNA: TGTGCCAGCAGCAACCAACTAGCGGCAGTCTACGAGCAGTACTTC. This chain links TRBV11-2 with TRBJ2-7; 8 nucleotides agree with TRBD2. The V gene end was trimmed by 5 bases and the J gene end by 3 bases; junction bases not matched to a gene: 9. The CDR3 is 15 amino acids. CDR1 is SGHAT, CDR2 FQNNGV, per germline.

This chain connects TRBV18 to TRBJ1-3; D is uncertain. Germline CDR1 KGHSH, CDR2 LQKENI. The CDR3 has 14 amino acids. Trimming pared 0 bases from V and 4 bases from J, leaving 7 bases between. The CDR3 sequence: CASSPPAGGNTIYF. The DNA for the CDR3 is TGTGCCAGCTCACCACCCGCGGGGGGAAACACCATATATTTT.

This clone came up a few times. Distinct nucleotide sequences in the sample also encode this CDR3. The chain links TRBV2 to TRBJ1-1; possible D gene TRBD1, 5 bases. Germline loops: CDR1 SNHLY, CDR2 FYNNEI. Deletions cut 3 bases from V and 4 bases from J, with 12 bases between. CDR3 length equals 14 residues. CDR3 DNA sequence: TGTGCCAGCAGTGACTGGCAGGGAGGCACTGAAGCTTTCTTT. Its translation is CASSDWQGGTEAFF.

J is TRBJ2-1 and V is TRBV5-4; the match to TRBD1 covers 7 bases. This CDR3 is built from 16 residues. The V segment lost 4 bases and the J segment 2 bases; nucleotides outside the gene matches: 9. From germline, CDR1 is SGHNT and CDR2 YYREEE (reference sequence). The CDR3 is CASSGPAGTAYNEQFF. The CDR3 coding sequence is TGTGCCAGCAGCGGCCCGGCTGGGACAGCCTACAATGAGCAGTTCTTC.

This sequence joins TRBV2 and TRBJ2-3, with 9 bases identical to TRBD2. V shed 8 bases and J 9 bases; nucleotides not matched to a gene: 3. This CDR3 contains 11 residues. The germline V gene has CDR1 SNHLY and CDR2 FYNNEI. CDR3 sequence (DNA): TGTGCCAGCCTTAGCGGGAGCACGCAGTATTTT. Translating it yields CASLSGSTQYF. The full variable domain, completed using reference TRBV2 and TRBJ2-3, is EPEVTQTPSHQVTQMGQEVILRCVPISNHLYFYWYRQILGQKVEFLVSFYNNEISEKSEIFDDQFSVERPDGSNFTLKIRSTKLEDSAMYFCASLSGSTQYFGPGTRLTVL.

The chain employs TRBV5-1 and TRBJ2-2; TRBD2 agrees at 7 bases. CDR1 and CDR2 from the germline V gene are SGHRS and YFSETQ. The CDR3 runs 13 residues. Trimming cost V 3 bases and J 6 bases; bases outside gene matches: 2. CDR3 coding DNA: TGCGCCAGCAGCTCGAGCGGGGCCGGGGAGCTGTTTTTT. Translating it yields CASSSSGAGELFF.

This clone occurred once. CDR3 nucleotides: TGTGCCAGCAGCTTACTGTCCGGGTACGAGCAGTACTTC. Protein product: CASSLLSGYEQYF. The chain couples TRBV7-2 to TRBJ2-7; no firm D call. V was trimmed by 2 bases and J by 4 bases, leaving 9 bases between them. CDR1 and CDR2 (germline): SGHTA, FQGNSA. The CDR3 is 13 amino acids.

The rearrangement uses TRBV5-1 and TRBJ2-7; D is unresolved. The CDR3 contains 15 residues. Germline lookup yields CDR1 SGHRS and CDR2 YFSETQ. Between the trimmed V and J ends, which lost 0 bases and 2 bases, there was a span of 12 bases. CDR3 DNA: TGCGCCAGCAGCTTGGCCCTGGAATCCCCCTACGAGCAGTACTTC. Translation gives CASSLALESPYEQYF.

The chain joins TRBV9 to TRBJ2-3, with 9 bases identical to TRBD2. There are 16 residues in the CDR3. Germline V CDR1 and CDR2: SGDLS, YYNGEE. The ends lost 2 bases at V and 5 bases at J; junction bases unmatched: 9. The CDR3 nucleotides read TGTGCCAGCAGCGTTTTAGCGGGAGATCGGGGAGATACGCAGTATTTT. As protein: CASSVLAGDRGDTQYF.

This clone was recorded at least ten times. The chain is built from TRBV9 and TRBJ2-1; 12 bases line up with TRBD2. The CDR3 is 20 residues long. V was pared by 0 bases and J by 6 bases, with 16 bases of the junction left unmatched. In germline, CDR1 is SGDLS, CDR2 YYNGEE. The CDR3 nucleotides are TGTGCCAGCAGCGTAGCTAGGCTAGCGGGAGGGCCTGGTTCGTTCAATGAGCAGTTCTTC. This gives the protein CASSVARLAGGPGSFNEQFF. The full variable domain, its missing parts supplied by reference TRBV9 and TRBJ2-1, is DSGVTQTPKHLITATGQRVTLRCSPRSGDLSVYWYQQSLDQGLQFLIQYYNGEERAKGNILERFSAQQFPDLHSELNLSSLELGDSALYFCASSVARLAGGPGSFNEQFFGPGTRLTVL.

This clone appeared a few times. The chain joins TRBV23-1 to TRBJ1-5; 8 positions agree with TRBD1. TRBV23-1 carries the ORF label, with uncertain function. This CDR3 region has 18 residues. Losses at the gene ends were 1 base for V and 4 bases for J; bases not matched to a gene: 12. The CDR3 sequence: CASSQLTTGEGENQPQHF. CDR3 DNA sequence: TGCGCCAGCAGTCAATTAACGACAGGGGAAGGAGAAAATCAGCCCCAGCATTTT.

The J gene is TRBJ2-5, the V gene TRBV2, with D tentatively TRBD2 (5 bases). Gene TRBJ2-7 matches the end of the DNA better, so the J call may be wrong. The CDR3 length is 13 residues. CDR1 and CDR2 (germline): SNHLY, FYNNEI. The CDR3 DNA follows: TGTGCCAGCAGCCCTGACGGGGCCTACGAGCAGTACTTC. Translating it yields CASSPDGAYEQYF.

The chain recombines TRBV7-3 with TRBJ2-6; perhaps TRBD1 as D (5 bases). The CDR3 is made up of 17 amino acids. V was cut by 5 bases and J by 3 bases, with 17 bases left in between. The germline gives CDR1 SGHTA, CDR2 FQGTGA. The CDR3 sequence is CASSAGQGLGGANVLTF. The DNA of the CDR3 is TGTGCCAGCAGCGCCGGCCAGGGTTTAGGTGGGGCCAACGTCCTGACTTTC.

This sequence joins TRBV4-2 and TRBJ2-1, with 9 bases aligning to TRBD2. Germline V CDR1 and CDR2: LGHNA, YNFKEQ. V lost 0 bases and J lost 0; bases outside the gene matches: 6. This CDR3 comprises 18 residues. For the CDR3, the DNA is TGTGCCAGCAGCCAAGATGGGCTAGCGGGGAGCTCCTACAATGAGCAGTTCTTC. Translation gives CASSQDGLAGSSYNEQFF.

CDR3 in amino acids: CASSPQTGTFGTGELFF. CDR3 bases: TGTGCCAGCAGCCCCCAGACAGGAACCTTCGGCACCGGGGAGCTGTTTTTT. This chain uses TRBV11-3 with TRBJ2-2; TRBD1 might be the D (6 bases). In germline, CDR1 is SGHNT, CDR2 YENEEA. The CDR3 is 17 residues long. V was cut by 5 bases and J by 4 bases, with 20 bases left in between.

V usage is TRBV15 and J usage is TRBJ2-7; 12 bases agree with TRBD2. The V segment lost 0 bases and the J segment 6 bases; nucleotides outside the gene matches: 3. The CDR3 runs to 15 residues. Germline values: CDR1 LNHNV, CDR2 YYDKDF (reference sequence). The CDR3: CATSRDLAGGTEQYF. In DNA form, the CDR3 reads TGTGCCACCAGCAGAGATCTAGCGGGAGGGACCGAGCAGTACTTC.

V gene TRBV28 combines with J gene TRBJ1-2, with D tentatively TRBD1 (6 bases). Trimming cost V 1 base and J 4 bases, with 10 bases left between them. CDR3 size: 14 residues. The germline V gene has CDR1 MDHEN and CDR2 SYDVKM. The CDR3 loop is CASSLSQGPYGYTF. Here the CDR3 DNA reads TGTGCCAGCAGTTTATCACAGGGCCCCTATGGCTACACCTTC.